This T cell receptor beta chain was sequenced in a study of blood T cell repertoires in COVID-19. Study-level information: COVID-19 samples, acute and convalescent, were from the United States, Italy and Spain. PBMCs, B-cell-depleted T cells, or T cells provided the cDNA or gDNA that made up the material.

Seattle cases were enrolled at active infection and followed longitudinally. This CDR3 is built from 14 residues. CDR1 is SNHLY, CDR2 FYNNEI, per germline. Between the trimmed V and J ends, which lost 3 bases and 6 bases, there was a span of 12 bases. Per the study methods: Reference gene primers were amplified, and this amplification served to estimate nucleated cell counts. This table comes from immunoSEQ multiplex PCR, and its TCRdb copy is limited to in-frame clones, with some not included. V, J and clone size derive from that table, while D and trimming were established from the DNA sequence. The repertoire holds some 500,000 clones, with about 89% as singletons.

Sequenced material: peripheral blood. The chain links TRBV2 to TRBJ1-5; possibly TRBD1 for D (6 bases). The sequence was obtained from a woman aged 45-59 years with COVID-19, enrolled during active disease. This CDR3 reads CASSDTTGPQPQHF. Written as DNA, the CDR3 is TGTGCCAGCAGTGATACCACAGGGCCTCAGCCCCAGCATTTT.